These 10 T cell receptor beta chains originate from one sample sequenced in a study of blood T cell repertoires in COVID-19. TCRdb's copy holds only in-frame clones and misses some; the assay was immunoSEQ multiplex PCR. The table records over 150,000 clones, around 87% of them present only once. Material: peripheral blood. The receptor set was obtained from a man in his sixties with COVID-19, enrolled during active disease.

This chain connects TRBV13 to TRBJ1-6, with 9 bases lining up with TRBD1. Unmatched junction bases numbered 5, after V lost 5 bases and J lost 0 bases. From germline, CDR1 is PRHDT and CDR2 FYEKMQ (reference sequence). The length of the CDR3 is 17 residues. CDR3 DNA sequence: TGTGCCAGCAGCCAAGGACAGGGGCGCTCCTATAATTCACCCCTCCACTTT. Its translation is CASSQGQGRSYNSPLHF.

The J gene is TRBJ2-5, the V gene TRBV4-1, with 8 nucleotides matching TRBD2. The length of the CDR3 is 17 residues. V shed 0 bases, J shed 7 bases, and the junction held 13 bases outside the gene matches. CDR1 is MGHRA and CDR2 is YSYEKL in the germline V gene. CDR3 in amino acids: CASSQDRSGGRSGTQYF. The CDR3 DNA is TGCGCCAGCAGCCAAGATCGGAGCGGGGGCCGGTCCGGGACCCAGTACTTC.

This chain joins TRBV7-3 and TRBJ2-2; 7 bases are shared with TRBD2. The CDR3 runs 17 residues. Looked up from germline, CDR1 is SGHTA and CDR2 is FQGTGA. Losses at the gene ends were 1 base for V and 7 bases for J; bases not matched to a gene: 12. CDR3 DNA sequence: TGTGCCAGCAGCTTAAACGGGGCGGCTAGCGGTAGCGGGGAGCTGTTTTTT. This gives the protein CASSLNGAASGSGELFF.

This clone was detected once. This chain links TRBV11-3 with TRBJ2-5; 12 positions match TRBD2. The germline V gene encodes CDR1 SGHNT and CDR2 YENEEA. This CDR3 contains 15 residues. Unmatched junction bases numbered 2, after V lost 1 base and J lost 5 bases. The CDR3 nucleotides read TGTGCCAGCAGCTTAGGGACTAGCGGGATGGAGACCCAGTACTTC. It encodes CASSLGTSGMETQYF.

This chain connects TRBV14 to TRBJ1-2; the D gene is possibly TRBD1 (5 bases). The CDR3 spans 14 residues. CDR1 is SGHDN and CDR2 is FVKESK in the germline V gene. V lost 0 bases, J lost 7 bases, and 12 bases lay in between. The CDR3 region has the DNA TGTGCCAGCAGCCAAGATGGCAGGGTTGGTGGCTACACCTTC. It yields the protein CASSQDGRVGGYTF.

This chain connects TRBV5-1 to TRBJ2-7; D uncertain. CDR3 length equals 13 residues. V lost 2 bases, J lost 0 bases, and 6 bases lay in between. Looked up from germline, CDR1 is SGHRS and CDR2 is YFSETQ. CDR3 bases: TGCGCCAGCAGCTTTTATAACTCCTACGAGCAGTACTTC. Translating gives CASSFYNSYEQYF.

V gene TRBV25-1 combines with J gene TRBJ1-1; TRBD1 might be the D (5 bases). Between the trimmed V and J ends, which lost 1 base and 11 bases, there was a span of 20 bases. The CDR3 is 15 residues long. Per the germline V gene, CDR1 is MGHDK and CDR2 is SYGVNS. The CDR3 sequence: CASSELATGPLGAFF. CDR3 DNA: TGTGCCAGCAGTGAATTGGCAACAGGTCCCTTGGGGGCTTTCTTT.

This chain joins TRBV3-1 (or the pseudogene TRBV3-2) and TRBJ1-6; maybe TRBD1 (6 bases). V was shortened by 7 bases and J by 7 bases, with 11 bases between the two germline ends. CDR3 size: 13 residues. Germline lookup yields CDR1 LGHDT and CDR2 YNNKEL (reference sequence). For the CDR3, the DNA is TGTGCCAGCAACGGACAGAGCAATTCACCCCTCCACTTT. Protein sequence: CASNGQSNSPLHF.

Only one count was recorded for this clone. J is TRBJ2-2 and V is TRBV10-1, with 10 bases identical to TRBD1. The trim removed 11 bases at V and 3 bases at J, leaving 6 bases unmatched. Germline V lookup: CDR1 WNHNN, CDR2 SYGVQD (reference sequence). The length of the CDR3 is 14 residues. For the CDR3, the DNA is TGCGCCCTACCGGGACAGGGGTACACCGGGGAGCTGTTTTTT. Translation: CALPGQGYTGELFF.

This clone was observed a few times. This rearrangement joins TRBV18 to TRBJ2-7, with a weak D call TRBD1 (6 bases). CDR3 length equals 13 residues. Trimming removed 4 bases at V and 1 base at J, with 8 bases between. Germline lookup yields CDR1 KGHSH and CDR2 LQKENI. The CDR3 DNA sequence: TGTGCCAGCTCACTCGGACAGTCCTACGAGCAGTACTTC. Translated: CASSLGQSYEQYF.